The clone carrying this T cell receptor (beta chain) was detected only once. Its antigen is unidentified. Repertoires were generated with immunoSEQ multiplex PCR, while TCRdb's copy carries only in-frame clones and drops some. The sample includes 120,000 to 150,000 clones, around nine tenths seen only once; the top ten take roughly 1.4%. This sample is part of a study of CD4+ T cells in melanoma. Study observations and caveats: CD8+ T cell, macrophage and B cell function reportedly correlated with neoantigen-specific CD4+ T cells. In melanoma, neoantigen-specific CD4+ T cells reportedly differed in differentiation state.

The length of the CDR3 is 13 residues. V lost 1 base, J lost 8 bases, and 9 bases lay in between. Germline CDR1 SGHKS, CDR2 YYEKEE (reference sequence). J is TRBJ1-4 and V is TRBV5-5; the D is unclear. The receptor's source is a human donor with melanoma. CDR3 amino acids: CASSLWTGEKLFF. CDR3 DNA sequence: TGTGCCAGCAGCTTGTGGACGGGCGAAAAACTGTTTTTT.